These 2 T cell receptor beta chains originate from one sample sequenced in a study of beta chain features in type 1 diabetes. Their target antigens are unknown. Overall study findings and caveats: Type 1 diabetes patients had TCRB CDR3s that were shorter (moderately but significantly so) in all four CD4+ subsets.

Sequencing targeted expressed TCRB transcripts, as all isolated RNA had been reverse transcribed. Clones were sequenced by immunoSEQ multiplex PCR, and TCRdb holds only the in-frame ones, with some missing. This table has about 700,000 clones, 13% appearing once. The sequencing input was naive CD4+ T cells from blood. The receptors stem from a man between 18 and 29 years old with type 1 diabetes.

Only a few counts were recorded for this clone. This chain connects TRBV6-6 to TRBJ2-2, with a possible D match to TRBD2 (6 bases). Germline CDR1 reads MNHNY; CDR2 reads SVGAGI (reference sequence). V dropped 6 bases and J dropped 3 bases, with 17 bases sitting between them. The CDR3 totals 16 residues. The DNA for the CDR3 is TGTGCCAGCAGCCCAACGCCGGGACTCTACACCGGGGAGCTGTTTTTT. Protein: CASSPTPGLYTGELFF.

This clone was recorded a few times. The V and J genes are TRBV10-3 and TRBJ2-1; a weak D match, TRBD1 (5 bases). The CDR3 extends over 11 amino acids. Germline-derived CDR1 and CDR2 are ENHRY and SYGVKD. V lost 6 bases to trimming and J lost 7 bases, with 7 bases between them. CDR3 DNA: TGTGCCATCAGCCAGGGAAATGAGCAGTTCTTC. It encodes CAISQGNEQFF.